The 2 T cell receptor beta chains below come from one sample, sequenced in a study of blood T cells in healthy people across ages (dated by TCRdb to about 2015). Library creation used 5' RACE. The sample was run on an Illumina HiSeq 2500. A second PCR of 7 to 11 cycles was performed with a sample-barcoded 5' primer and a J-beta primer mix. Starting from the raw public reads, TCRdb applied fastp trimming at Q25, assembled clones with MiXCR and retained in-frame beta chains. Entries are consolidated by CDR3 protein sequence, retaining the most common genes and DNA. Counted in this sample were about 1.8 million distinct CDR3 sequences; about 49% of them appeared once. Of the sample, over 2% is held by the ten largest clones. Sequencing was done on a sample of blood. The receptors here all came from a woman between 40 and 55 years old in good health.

CDR3 protein: CASGVPGANVLTF. The DNA for the CDR3 is TGCGCCAGCGGAGTTCCTGGGGCCAACGTCCTGACTTTC. V gene TRBV5-1 combines with J gene TRBJ2-6; D not resolved. The CDR3 loop spans 13 amino acids. Trimming pared 7 bases from V and 2 bases from J, leaving 7 bases between. The germline gives CDR1 SGHRS, CDR2 YFSETQ.

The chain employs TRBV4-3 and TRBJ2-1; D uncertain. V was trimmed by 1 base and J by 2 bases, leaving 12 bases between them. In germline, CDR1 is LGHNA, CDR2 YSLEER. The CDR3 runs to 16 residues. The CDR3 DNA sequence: TGCGCCAGCAGCCAAGTTATGACCCAAGCCTACAATGAGCAGTTCTTC. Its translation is CASSQVMTQAYNEQFF.